A selection of T cell receptor beta chains follows, all from one sample in a study of blood T cell repertoires in COVID-19. Method: immunoSEQ multiplex PCR; TCRdb's copy keeps in-frame clones and lacks some. The sample has 70,000 to 95,000 clones, roughly 86% seen once; the top ten hold about 7%. The sequenced sample consisted of peripheral blood. These receptors were taken from a man in his 70s with acute or convalescent COVID-19. CDR3s include the opening cysteine and the closing phenylalanine or tryptophan. The D gene is left open where the match is weak. Only some rows state a clone size, as once, few, many or a class for expanded clones.

clone_size	d_call	v_call	j_call	cdr3_aa	cdr3_nt
-	-	TRBV10-3	TRBJ1-1	CATHAGNTEAFF	TGTGCCACTCATGCGGGGAACACTGAAGCTTTCTTT
once	TRBD1	TRBV11-2	TRBJ2-7	CASSQGTGIYEQYF	TGTGCCAGCAGCCAAGGGACAGGGATCTACGAGCAGTACTTC
-	TRBD1	TRBV7-8	TRBJ1-5	CASSQTGAPSNQPQHF	TGTGCCAGCAGCCAAACAGGGGCTCCTAGCAATCAGCCCCAGCATTTT
-	-	TRBV15	TRBJ1-4	CATSRDLLGPDAGEKLFF	TGTGCCACCAGCAGAGATCTTTTAGGGCCGGACGCGGGTGAAAAACTGTTTTTT
-	-	TRBV7-2	TRBJ1-1	CASSLDRVTEAFF	TGTGCCAGCAGCTTAGATCGTGTCACTGAAGCTTTCTTT
-	-	TRBV16	TRBJ1-1	CASSQTTLATEAFF	TGTGCCAGCAGCCAAACTACACTGGCGACTGAAGCTTTCTTT
-	-	TRBV5-6	TRBJ1-5	CASSLVRSNQPQHF	TGTGCCAGCAGCTTGGTCCGGAGCAATCAGCCCCAGCATTTT
-	TRBD1	TRBV3-1/TRBV3-2	TRBJ2-2	CASSRGTGGFTGELFF	TGTGCCAGCAGCCGGGGGACAGGGGGATTCACCGGGGAGCTGTTTTTT
-	-	TRBV11-2	TRBJ2-1	CASSLGQGSYEQFF	TGTGCCAGCAGCTTAGGGCAGGGGTCTTATGAGCAGTTCTTC
-	-	TRBV9	TRBJ2-5	CASSVGPLPKETQYF	TGTGCCAGCAGCGTTGGGCCATTACCAAAAGAGACCCAGTACTTC
-	TRBD1	TRBV5-6	TRBJ1-2	CASSPNDRGRVLRYGYTF	TGTGCCAGCAGCCCCAATGACAGGGGGCGCGTGCTTCGGTATGGCTACACCTTC
-	-	TRBV5-1	TRBJ2-4	CASSLGQLAKNIQYF	TGCGCCAGCAGCTTGGGACAGTTAGCCAAAAACATTCAGTACTTC
-	TRBD2	TRBV11-2	TRBJ2-3	CASSSPGTSGGLTFTQYF	TGTGCCAGCAGCTCTCCCGGGACTAGCGGGGGCCTAACCTTTACGCAGTATTTT
-	-	TRBV25-1	TRBJ1-3	CASSESGNSGNTIYF	TGTGCCAGCAGTGAATCGGGGAACTCTGGAAACACCATATATTTT
-	TRBD2	TRBV27	TRBJ2-1	CASGAGTSGNNEQFF	TGTGCCAGCGGGGCCGGGACTAGCGGGAACAATGAGCAGTTCTTC
-	TRBD1	TRBV10-2	TRBJ1-4	CASTGQGGNEKLFF	TGCGCCAGTACGGGACAGGGGGGTAATGAAAAACTGTTTTTT